These 7 T cell receptor beta chains were all obtained from the same sample, sequenced in a study of Graves' ophthalmopathy and Graves' hyperthyroidism. Amplifying from RNA transcripts, the study obtained TCR beta CDR3 regions. In the first round, RT-PCR was carried out with HTBI primers, and a multiplex PCR formed the second round. MiXCR, run by TCRdb on the multiplex PCR reads, gives a single entry per CDR3 protein. The sample lists 300,000 to 350,000 distinct CDR3 sequences, around a sixth occurring once. The sample consisted of peripheral blood. Receptor source: an adult man with Graves' ophthalmopathy.

The table lists this clonotype with many counts. The chain recombines TRBV27 with TRBJ1-6; D is perhaps TRBD1 (6 bases). Trimming took 0 bases from V and 14 from J, leaving 23 bases between them. The germline gives CDR1 MNHEY, CDR2 SMNVEV (reference sequence). This CDR3 has 17 residues. CDR3 loop: CASSLSPQGTPWAALHF. The DNA of the CDR3 is TGTGCCAGCAGTTTATCGCCGCAGGGGACCCCGTGGGCTGCCCTCCACTTT.

There are many counts of this clonotype. The gene calls are TRBV20-1 and TRBJ2-7, with TRBD1 matching over 12 bases. This CDR3 has 15 residues. V shed 5 bases and J 4 bases; nucleotides not matched to a gene: 9. Germline loops: CDR1 DFQATT, CDR2 SNEGSKA (reference sequence). The chain's CDR3 is CSAHVGTGGRYEQYF. The DNA of the CDR3 is TGCAGTGCTCACGTTGGGACAGGGGGCCGATACGAGCAGTACTTC.

This clonotype was recorded many times. The chain combines TRBV24-1 with TRBJ2-2; D gene uncertain. CDR1 is KGHDR, CDR2 SFDVKD, per germline. Trimming took off 9 bases at V and 4 bases at J, with 17 bases between the two ends. The CDR3 is 15 residues long. This CDR3 is CATSEMAGFTGELFF. CDR3 sequence (DNA): TGTGCCACCTCCGAGATGGCTGGATTCACCGGGGAGCTGTTTTTT.

This clonotype was seen at least ten times. The genes are TRBV2 and TRBJ2-2; D perhaps matches TRBD1 (5 bases). The CDR3 runs to 15 residues. In germline, CDR1 is SNHLY, CDR2 FYNNEI. The V and J ends lost 3 bases and 5 bases respectively, with 13 bases between them. DNA for the CDR3: TGTGCCAGCAGTGAGTTGCAGGGTACGACCGGGGAGCTGTTTTTT. Its protein is CASSELQGTTGELFF. The whole variable domain, remainder taken from reference TRBV2 and TRBJ2-2, is EPEVTQTPSHQVTQMGQEVILRCVPISNHLYFYWYRQILGQKVEFLVSFYNNEISEKSEIFDDQFSVERPDGSNFTLKIRSTKLEDSAMYFCASSELQGTTGELFFGEGSRLTVL.

This clonotype was counted at least ten times. V gene TRBV27 combines with J gene TRBJ2-7; TRBD1 agrees at 7 bases. The germline CDR1 and CDR2 sequences are MNHEY and SMNVEV (reference sequence). V lost 6 bases and J lost 2; bases outside the gene matches: 13. This CDR3 contains 16 residues. CDR3 protein: CASSSPSAQGAYEQYF. CDR3 DNA sequence: TGTGCCAGCAGCTCCCCTTCAGCCCAGGGGGCCTACGAGCAGTACTTC.

The V call is TRBV12-3 or TRBV12-4, the J call TRBJ1-1; 10 bases fit TRBD1. This CDR3 is 16 amino acids long. V shed 5 bases, J shed 3 bases, and the junction held 9 bases outside the gene matches. The CDR3 sequence is CASSNRDRGWDTEAFF. The DNA of the CDR3 is TGTGCCAGCAGTAACCGGGACAGGGGTTGGGACACTGAAGCTTTCTTT.

This clonotype was picked up a small number of times. V is TRBV5-1 and J is TRBJ2-2; 14 nucleotides line up with TRBD2. The junction had 9 bases not matched to a gene; V was cut back by 4 bases and J by 7 bases. The CDR3 covers 17 residues. CDR1 is SGHRS, CDR2 YFSETQ, per germline. This CDR3 is CASSLPTSGRAIGELFF. CDR3 nucleotide sequence: TGCGCCAGCAGCCTCCCGACTAGCGGGAGGGCCATCGGGGAGCTGTTTTTT.